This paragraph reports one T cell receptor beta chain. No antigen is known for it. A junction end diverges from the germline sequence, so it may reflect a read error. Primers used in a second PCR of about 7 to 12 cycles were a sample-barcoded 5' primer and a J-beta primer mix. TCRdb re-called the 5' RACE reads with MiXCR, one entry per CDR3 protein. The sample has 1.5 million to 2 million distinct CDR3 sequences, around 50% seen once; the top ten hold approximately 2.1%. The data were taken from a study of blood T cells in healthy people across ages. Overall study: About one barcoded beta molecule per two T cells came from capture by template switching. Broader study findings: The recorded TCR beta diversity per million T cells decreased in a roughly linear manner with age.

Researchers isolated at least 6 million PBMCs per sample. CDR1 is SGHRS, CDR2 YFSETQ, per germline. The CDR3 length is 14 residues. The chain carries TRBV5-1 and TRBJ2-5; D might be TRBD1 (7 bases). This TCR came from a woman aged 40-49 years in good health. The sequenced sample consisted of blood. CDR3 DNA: TGTGCCAGCAGCCCAACGACAGGGAGGGAGACCCAGTACTTC. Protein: CASSPTTGRETQYF.